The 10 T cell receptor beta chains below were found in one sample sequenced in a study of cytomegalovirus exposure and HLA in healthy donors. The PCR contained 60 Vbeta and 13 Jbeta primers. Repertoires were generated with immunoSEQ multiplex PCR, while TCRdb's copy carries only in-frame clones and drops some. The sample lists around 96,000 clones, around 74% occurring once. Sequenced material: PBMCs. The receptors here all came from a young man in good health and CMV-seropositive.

CDR3 region: CASSLEAGAGSYNEQFF. The CDR3 coding sequence is TGTGCCAGCAGCTTAGAGGCTGGGGCCGGTTCCTACAATGAGCAGTTCTTC. This chain joins TRBV7-9 and TRBJ2-1; D might be TRBD1 (5 bases). The germline V gene has CDR1 SEHNR and CDR2 FQNEAQ (reference sequence). This CDR3 spans 17 amino acids. The ends were cut back, 1 base at V and 1 base at J, with 14 bases in the middle.

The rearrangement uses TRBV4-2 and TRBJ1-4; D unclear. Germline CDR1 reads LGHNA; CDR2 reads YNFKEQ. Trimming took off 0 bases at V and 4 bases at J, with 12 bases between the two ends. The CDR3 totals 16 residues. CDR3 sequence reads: CASSQDPMRLNEKLFF. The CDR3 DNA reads TGTGCCAGCAGCCAAGACCCAATGCGGCTTAATGAAAAACTGTTTTTT.

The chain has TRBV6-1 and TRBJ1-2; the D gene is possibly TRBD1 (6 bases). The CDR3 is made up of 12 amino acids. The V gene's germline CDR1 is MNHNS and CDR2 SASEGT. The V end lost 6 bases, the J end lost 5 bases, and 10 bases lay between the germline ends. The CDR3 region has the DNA TGTGCCAGCAGAGTTGGACAGTATGGCTACACCTTC. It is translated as CASRVGQYGYTF.

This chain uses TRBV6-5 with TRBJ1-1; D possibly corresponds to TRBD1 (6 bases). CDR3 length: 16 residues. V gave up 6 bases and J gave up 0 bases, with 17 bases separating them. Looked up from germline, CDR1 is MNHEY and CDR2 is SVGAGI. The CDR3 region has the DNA TGTGCCAGCAGCTACAACAGGGAACTCATGAACACTGAAGCTTTCTTT. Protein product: CASSYNRELMNTEAFF.

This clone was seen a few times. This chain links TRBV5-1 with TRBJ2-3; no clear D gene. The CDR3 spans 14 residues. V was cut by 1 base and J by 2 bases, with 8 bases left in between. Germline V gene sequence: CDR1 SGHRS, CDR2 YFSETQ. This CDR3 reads CASSLYGDTDTQYF. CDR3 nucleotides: TGCGCCAGCAGCTTGTACGGAGACACAGATACGCAGTATTTT. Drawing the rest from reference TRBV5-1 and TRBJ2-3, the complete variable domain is KAGVTQTPRYLIKTRGQQVTLSCSPISGHRSVSWYQQTPGQGLQFLFEYFSETQRNKGNFPGRFSGRQFSNSRSEMNVSTLELGDSALYLCASSLYGDTDTQYFGPGTRLTVL.

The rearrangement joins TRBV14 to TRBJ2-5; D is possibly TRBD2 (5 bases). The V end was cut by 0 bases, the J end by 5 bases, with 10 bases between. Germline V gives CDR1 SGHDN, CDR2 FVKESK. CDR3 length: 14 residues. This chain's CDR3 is CASSQDLASETQYF. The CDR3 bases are TGTGCCAGCAGCCAAGATCTAGCCTCGGAGACCCAGTACTTC.

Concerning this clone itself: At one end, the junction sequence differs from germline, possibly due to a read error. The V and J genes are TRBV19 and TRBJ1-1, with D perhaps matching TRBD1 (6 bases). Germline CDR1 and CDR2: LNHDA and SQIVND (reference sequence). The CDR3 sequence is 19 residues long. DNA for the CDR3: TGTGCCAGTAGCAACATTGGGCTGGGAGGGGGATTCATGAACACTGAAGCTCTCTTT. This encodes CASSNIGLGGGFMNTEALF.

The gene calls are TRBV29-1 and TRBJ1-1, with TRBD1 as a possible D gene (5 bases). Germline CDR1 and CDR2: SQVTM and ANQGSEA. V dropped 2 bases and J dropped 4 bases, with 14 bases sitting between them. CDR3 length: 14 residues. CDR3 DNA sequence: TGCAGCGTTGAAATACAGCTCGGGGGCACTGAAGCTTTCTTT. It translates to CSVEIQLGGTEAFF. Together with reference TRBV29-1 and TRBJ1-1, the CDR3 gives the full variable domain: SAVISQKPSRDICQRGTSLTIQCQVDSQVTMMFWYRQQPGQSLTLIATANQGSEATYESGFVIDKFPISRPNLTFSTLTVSNMSPEDSSIYLCSVEIQLGGTEAFFGQGTRLTVV.

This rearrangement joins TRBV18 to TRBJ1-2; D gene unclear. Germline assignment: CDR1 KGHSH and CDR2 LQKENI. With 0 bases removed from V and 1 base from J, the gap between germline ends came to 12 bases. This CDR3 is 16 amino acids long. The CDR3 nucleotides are TGTGCCAGCTCACCACCGGCCCAGCGGGGTAACTATGGCTACACCTTC. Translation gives CASSPPAQRGNYGYTF.

The CDR3 loop reads CAWSVVGGEEKLFF. CDR3 bases: TGTGCCTGGAGTGTAGTAGGGGGAGAAGAAAAACTGTTTTTT. The rearrangement links TRBV30 to TRBJ1-4; maybe TRBD1 (6 bases). V was cut by 0 bases and J by 8 bases, with 13 bases left in between. The CDR3 contains 14 residues. Germline V CDR1 and CDR2: GTSNPN, SVGIG (reference sequence).